The present T cell receptor beta chain was sequenced within a study of CD4+ T cells in melanoma. Whole-study findings and limits: Diverse differentiation states were reported for melanoma neoantigen-specific CD4+ T cells. CD8+ T cell, macrophage and B cell function reportedly correlated with neoantigen-specific CD4+ T cells.

With respect to this clone: Its specificity is not known.

Using immunoSEQ multiplex PCR, the repertoire was profiled, and TCRdb retains in-frame clones only, with some absent. Altogether some 120,000 clones are present, about nine tenths being singletons, with the ten largest covering 3.3%. The source of this sequence is a human donor with melanoma. Sequences were obtained from peripheral blood.

CDR3 coding DNA: TGTGCCAGCAGCGTAGATCCGGGGTTTCCTGAAGCTTTCTTT. It specifies CASSVDPGFPEAFF. The chain links TRBV9 to TRBJ1-1; D gene ambiguous. CDR3 length equals 14 residues. Germline CDR1 is SGDLS and CDR2 is YYNGEE. The V gene lost 0 bases and the J gene lost 6 bases, with 12 bases spanning the gap.